Listed below are T cell receptor beta chains from one sample, sequenced in a study of T cells expressing NK-cell markers. Reanalyzing the 5' RACE reads, TCRdb keeps one entry per CDR3 protein, without DNA. With about 540,000 distinct CDR3 sequences in the sample, the ten largest clones hold 3% to 4.5%. Sequenced: blood T cells: a sorted CD56 or NKG2C T cell subset, CD4+ or CD8+ T cells, or bulk PBMC T cells (not recorded which). These receptors were collected from a man in his late teens or twenties in good health. Each CDR3 is given with its conserved first and last residue.

v_call	j_call	cdr3_aa
TRBV5-6	TRBJ1-2	CASSLWGTDANYGYTF
TRBV28	TRBJ2-2	CASSWSSPAGELFF
TRBV9	TRBJ2-1	CASSVVGTSAYNEQFF
TRBV20-1	TRBJ2-3	CSARAYRGQGGPDTQYF
TRBV7-9	TRBJ2-3	CASSGRGDTQYF
TRBV3-1	TRBJ1-5	CASSDLPGGNQPQHF
TRBV24-1	TRBJ2-1	CATSSSVPYNEQFF
TRBV7-8	TRBJ2-1	CASSSYKTSGSNLPYNEQFF
TRBV29-1	TRBJ2-7	CSVDIGVYEQYF
TRBV25-1	TRBJ2-1	CASSREYYNEQFF
TRBV2	TRBJ2-7	CASSRGPTEQYF
TRBV12-3/TRBV12-4	TRBJ2-1	CASSFGGLNEQFF
TRBV27	TRBJ2-1	CASSLLAGTSGRASEQFF
TRBV24-1	TRBJ2-5	CATSSVGQETQYF
TRBV5-1	TRBJ1-1	CASSLGAGGANTEAFF
TRBV5-1	TRBJ2-1	CASTAGNEQFF
TRBV6-1	TRBJ2-5	CASSVMSGSLETQYF
TRBV12-3/TRBV12-4	TRBJ2-2	CASRTGIGELFF